The subject of this entry is one T cell receptor (beta chain). Antigen unknown. The source of the sample is a study of cytomegalovirus exposure and HLA in healthy donors. Study conclusions and caveats: Associated with cytomegalovirus, according to the listing, were 150 to 200 TCR beta chains. DRB1 showed the most TCR associations and HLA-C the fewest in a later analysis, as rates varied by HLA locus. Earlier results showed most TCR beta V segments being productive about 87% or about 30% of the time.

Despite likely unrecorded immune exposures, the donors were nominally healthy at the time of sampling. Trimming stripped 4 bases from V and 6 bases from J, with 13 bases between. Germline CDR1 MDHEN, CDR2 SYDVKM. This CDR3 is 14 amino acids long. Use of 60 Vbeta and 13 Jbeta primers characterized the PCR. Only in-frame clones appear in the TCRdb table, and some are missing; sequencing was by immunoSEQ multiplex PCR. This sample carries 96,000 or so clones, with roughly 3.5% going to the ten biggest clones. The chain is built from TRBV28 and TRBJ2-1, with a possible D match to TRBD1 (6 bases). The TCR was taken from a woman in her thirties in good health and CMV-seronegative. Material for sequencing was PBMCs. This CDR3 is CASSSPVGANEQFF. DNA for the CDR3: TGTGCCAGCAGTTCCCCAGTGGGGGCCAATGAGCAGTTCTTC.